These T cell receptor beta chains were read from a single sample in a study of graft-versus-host responses after intestinal transplantation. Their antigens remain unidentified. Sequencing was performed with immunoSEQ multiplex PCR; in TCRdb, only in-frame clones are kept and a portion is missing. The profile shows more than 60,000 clones, around 91% of them singletons. The sample here was unstimulated CD8+ T cells sorted from spleen or lymph node cells, taken before intestinal transplant. The receptors originated from a human donor who received an intestinal transplant. Each CDR3 is given with its conserved first and last residue. Each record gives: clone size, D gene, J gene, V gene, CDR3 protein, CDR3 DNA. A D gene is named only where the DNA matches it firmly. For some rows the clone size is stated as once, few or many, or as a class when expanded; others skip it.

clone_size: .
d_call: .
j_call: TRBJ1-3
v_call: TRBV19
cdr3_aa: CASSGGLGGNTIYF
cdr3_nt: TGTGCCAGTAGCGGGGGATTAGGCGGAAACACCATATATTTT

clone_size: .
d_call: .
j_call: TRBJ1-4
v_call: TRBV6-5
cdr3_aa: CASSYYGGPNEKLFF
cdr3_nt: TGTGCCAGCAGTTACTACGGCGGCCCTAATGAAAAACTGTTTTTT

clone_size: .
d_call: TRBD1
j_call: TRBJ2-4
v_call: TRBV10-3
cdr3_aa: CAIRGDRENIQYF
cdr3_nt: TGTGCCATCAGAGGGGACAGGGAGAACATTCAGTACTTC

clone_size: .
d_call: TRBD1
j_call: TRBJ2-7
v_call: TRBV27
cdr3_aa: CASSVRDRPYEQYF
cdr3_nt: TGTGCCAGCAGTGTCCGGGACAGACCCTACGAGCAGTACTTC

clone_size: .
d_call: .
j_call: TRBJ2-2
v_call: TRBV29-1
cdr3_aa: CSLRRENTGELFF
cdr3_nt: TGCAGCCTACGTCGGGAGAACACCGGGGAGCTGTTTTTT

clone_size: .
d_call: TRBD2
j_call: TRBJ2-7
v_call: TRBV11-2
cdr3_aa: CASSLGTGGGYEQYF
cdr3_nt: TGTGCCAGCAGCTTAGGGACTGGGGGGGGTTACGAGCAGTACTTC

clone_size: .
d_call: .
j_call: TRBJ2-1
v_call: TRBV25-1
cdr3_aa: CASSLLAGAEFF
cdr3_nt: TGTGCCAGCTCACTACTGGCGGGGGCCGAGTTCTTC

clone_size: .
d_call: TRBD1
j_call: TRBJ2-7
v_call: TRBV7-9
cdr3_aa: CASRGQASYEQYF
cdr3_nt: TGTGCCTCCCGGGGACAGGCTTCCTACGAGCAGTACTTC

clone_size: once
d_call: TRBD1
j_call: TRBJ2-1
v_call: TRBV7-9
cdr3_aa: CASSFGQGPYNEQFF
cdr3_nt: TGTGCCAGCAGTTTCGGACAGGGTCCTTACAATGAGCAGTTCTTC

clone_size: .
d_call: .
j_call: TRBJ1-2
v_call: TRBV9
cdr3_aa: CASSVAGGPGYGYTF
cdr3_nt: TGTGCCAGCAGCGTAGCGGGGGGGCCGGGGTATGGCTACACCTTC

clone_size: .
d_call: .
j_call: TRBJ2-1
v_call: TRBV7-8
cdr3_aa: CASNSDAGWQFF
cdr3_nt: TGTGCCAGCAACTCAGACGCGGGTTGGCAGTTCTTC

clone_size: .
d_call: TRBD2
j_call: TRBJ2-7
v_call: TRBV19
cdr3_aa: CASSIAPSGGTYEQYF
cdr3_nt: TGTGCCAGTAGTATAGCCCCTAGCGGGGGAACCTACGAGCAGTACTTC

clone_size: once
d_call: TRBD2
j_call: TRBJ2-1
v_call: TRBV7-8
cdr3_aa: CASGVFLAGAGNEQFF
cdr3_nt: TGTGCCAGCGGGGTATTCCTAGCGGGGGCCGGGAATGAGCAGTTCTTC

clone_size: .
d_call: .
j_call: TRBJ2-7
v_call: TRBV19
cdr3_aa: CASSNFLYEQYF
cdr3_nt: TGTGCCAGTAGCAACTTCTTATACGAGCAGTACTTC

clone_size: .
d_call: .
j_call: TRBJ2-7
v_call: TRBV6-5
cdr3_aa: CASSYGRDLEEQYF
cdr3_nt: TGTGCCAGCAGTTACGGCCGGGACTTGGAGGAGCAGTACTTC

clone_size: once
d_call: .
j_call: TRBJ2-7
v_call: TRBV12-1
cdr3_aa: CASSRGGDGPYEQYF
cdr3_nt: TGTGCCAGCAGCCGCGGGGGGGACGGACCCTACGAGCAGTACTTC

clone_size: .
d_call: TRBD2
j_call: TRBJ2-1
v_call: TRBV27
cdr3_aa: CASSLVLGGVYNEQFF
cdr3_nt: TGTGCCAGCAGTTTGGTCTTGGGGGGGGTCTACAATGAGCAGTTCTTC

clone_size: .
d_call: .
j_call: TRBJ1-2
v_call: TRBV6-5
cdr3_aa: CASSYSDSRYYGYTF
cdr3_nt: TGTGCCAGCAGTTACTCGGACAGCCGTTACTATGGCTACACCTTC

clone_size: once
d_call: TRBD1
j_call: TRBJ1-2
v_call: TRBV4-1
cdr3_aa: CASSHGQGTGYGYTF
cdr3_nt: TGCGCCAGCAGCCACGGACAGGGAACGGGCTATGGCTACACCTTC

clone_size: .
d_call: .
j_call: TRBJ2-3
v_call: TRBV5-1
cdr3_aa: CASSRGNLDTQYF
cdr3_nt: TGCGCCAGCAGTAGGGGGAATTTGGATACGCAGTATTTT

clone_size: .
d_call: TRBD1
j_call: TRBJ1-1
v_call: TRBV18
cdr3_aa: CATSTGMAEAFF
cdr3_nt: TGTGCCACCTCGACAGGGATGGCTGAAGCTTTCTTT

clone_size: .
d_call: TRBD2
j_call: TRBJ2-1
v_call: TRBV7-7
cdr3_aa: CASSPGGPNNEQFF
cdr3_nt: TGTGCTAGCAGCCCGGGGGGGCCCAACAATGAGCAGTTCTTC

clone_size: .
d_call: .
j_call: TRBJ2-3
v_call: TRBV6-5
cdr3_aa: CASSYLGAVTDTQYF
cdr3_nt: TGTGCCAGCAGTTACTTGGGGGCGGTCACAGATACGCAGTATTTT

clone_size: .
d_call: TRBD1
j_call: TRBJ1-2
v_call: TRBV6-6
cdr3_aa: CASSGQGNYGYTF
cdr3_nt: TGTGCCAGCAGCGGACAGGGTAACTATGGCTACACCTTC

clone_size: .
d_call: TRBD1
j_call: TRBJ2-7
v_call: TRBV5-6
cdr3_aa: CASSPGQGMDEQYF
cdr3_nt: TGTGCCAGCAGCCCGGGACAGGGGATGGACGAGCAGTACTTC

clone_size: .
d_call: TRBD1
j_call: TRBJ2-2
v_call: TRBV29-1
cdr3_aa: CSGIWGQGNTGELFF
cdr3_nt: TGCAGCGGAATTTGGGGACAGGGTAACACCGGGGAGCTGTTTTTT

clone_size: .
d_call: .
j_call: TRBJ2-7
v_call: TRBV29-1
cdr3_aa: CSVESLDYEQYF
cdr3_nt: TGCAGCGTTGAAAGCCTAGACTACGAGCAGTACTTC

clone_size: .
d_call: TRBD2
j_call: TRBJ2-3
v_call: TRBV7-8
cdr3_aa: CASSPGLGTDTQYF
cdr3_nt: TGTGCCAGCAGCCCAGGACTAGGCACAGATACGCAGTATTTT

clone_size: .
d_call: .
j_call: TRBJ1-5
v_call: TRBV12-5
cdr3_aa: CASGFGQPQHF
cdr3_nt: TGTGCTAGTGGTTTCGGTCAGCCCCAGCATTTT